This T cell receptor (beta chain) was sequenced during a study of sequential checkpoint blockade in melanoma. Overall study: First-line arms were nivolumab then ipilimumab, or the reverse, randomized 1:1. After both sequences, patients received maintenance nivolumab.

Method: immunoSEQ multiplex PCR; TCRdb's copy keeps in-frame clones and lacks some. The sample carries 32,000 or so clones, 82% recorded once. V gave up 4 bases and J gave up 3 bases, with 21 bases separating them. From germline, CDR1 is MNHNS and CDR2 SASEGT. The CDR3 spans 17 residues. Treatment defined: randomized to nivolumab then ipilimumab (arm A) or the reverse (arm B). No patient had prior DNA-damaging chemotherapy. From thawed PBMCs, live CD3+CD8+ cells negative for CD19 and CD56 were sorted. This TCR was sampled from a human donor with melanoma. The rearrangement links TRBV6-1 to TRBJ1-1, with D maybe TRBD1 (6 bases). Sample: CD8+ T cells sorted from blood (inferred from file names), taken from a patient given nivolumab and ipilimumab in sequence. CDR3 nucleotide sequence: TGTGCCAGCAGTGGCGCTACAGGGTTGGTTTGGGACACTGAAGCTTTCTTT. Amino acid sequence: CASSGATGLVWDTEAFF.